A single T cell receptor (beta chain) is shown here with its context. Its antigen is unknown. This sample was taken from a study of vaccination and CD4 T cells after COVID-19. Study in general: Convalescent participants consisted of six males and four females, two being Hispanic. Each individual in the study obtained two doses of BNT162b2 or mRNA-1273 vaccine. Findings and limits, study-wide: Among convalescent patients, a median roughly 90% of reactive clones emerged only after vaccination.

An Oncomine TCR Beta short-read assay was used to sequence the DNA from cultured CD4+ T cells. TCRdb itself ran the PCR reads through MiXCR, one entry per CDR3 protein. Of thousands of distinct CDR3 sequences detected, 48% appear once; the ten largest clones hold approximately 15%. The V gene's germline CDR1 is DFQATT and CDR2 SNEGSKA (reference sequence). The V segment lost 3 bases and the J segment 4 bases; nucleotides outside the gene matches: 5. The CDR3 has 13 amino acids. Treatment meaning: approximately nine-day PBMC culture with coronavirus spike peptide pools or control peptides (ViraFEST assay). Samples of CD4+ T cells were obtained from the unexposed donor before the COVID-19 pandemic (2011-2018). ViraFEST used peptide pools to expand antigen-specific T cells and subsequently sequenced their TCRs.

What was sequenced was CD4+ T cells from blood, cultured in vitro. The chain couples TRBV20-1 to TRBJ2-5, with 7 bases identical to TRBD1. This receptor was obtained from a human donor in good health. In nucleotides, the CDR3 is TGCAGTGCTAGGGGACGGACAGGAGAGACCCAGTACTTC. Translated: CSARGRTGETQYF.